This T cell receptor beta chain was captured in a study of cytomegalovirus exposure and HLA in healthy donors. Data came from immunoSEQ multiplex PCR; TCRdb stores just in-frame clones and leaves some out. The sample yields some 170,000 clones, roughly 86% seen once. This CDR3 comprises 14 residues. The V gene's germline CDR1 is GTSNPN and CDR2 SVGIG (reference sequence). V was pared by 5 bases and J by 0 bases, with 8 bases between. The source is a man between 18 and 35 years old in good health and CMV-seropositive. Input material: PBMCs. This chain uses TRBV30 with TRBJ2-6; possible D gene TRBD2, 5 bases. This CDR3 reads CAWGLSSGANVLTF. The CDR3 nucleotides are TGTGCCTGGGGACTGAGCTCTGGGGCCAACGTCCTGACTTTC.